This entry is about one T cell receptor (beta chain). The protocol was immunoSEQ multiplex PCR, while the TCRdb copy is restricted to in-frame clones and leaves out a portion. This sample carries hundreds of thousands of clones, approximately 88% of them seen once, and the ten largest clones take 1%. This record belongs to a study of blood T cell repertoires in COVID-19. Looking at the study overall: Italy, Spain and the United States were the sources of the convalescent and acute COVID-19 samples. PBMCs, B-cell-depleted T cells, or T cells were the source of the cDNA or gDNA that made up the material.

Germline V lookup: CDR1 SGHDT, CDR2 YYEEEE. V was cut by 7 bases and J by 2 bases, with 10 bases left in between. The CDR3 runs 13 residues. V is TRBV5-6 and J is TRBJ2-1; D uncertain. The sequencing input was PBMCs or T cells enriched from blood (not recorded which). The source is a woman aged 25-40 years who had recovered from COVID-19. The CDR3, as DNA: TGTGCCAGCGCCCACAGAACCTACAATGAGCAGTTCTTC. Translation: CASAHRTYNEQFF.